Included here is one T cell receptor (beta chain) sequence, with context. Its antigen is undetermined. This specimen belongs to a study of PD-1 blockade in classical Hodgkin lymphoma. Overall study findings and caveats: Why the repertoires differ is still unclear, perhaps disease activity or prior therapy. CD4+ but not CD8+ TCR diversity rose significantly by C4D1. Compared with healthy donors, newly diagnosed patients reportedly showed lower baseline TCR diversity. Complete responders showed a baseline diversity that resembled the diversity of newly diagnosed patients.

Every single patient, without exception, relapsed after autologous stem cell transplantation, and brentuximab vedotin exposure varied. Trimming removed 5 bases at V and 0 bases at J, with 7 bases between. The CDR3 loop spans 13 amino acids. Germline CDR1 is KGHSH and CDR2 is LQKENI. Assay used: immunoSEQ multiplex PCR; TCRdb lists only in-frame clones, some missing. The table includes around 99,000 clones, about four fifths detected once. Material: peripheral blood mononuclear cells (PBMCs), obtained before the second cycle of nivolumab. This clonotype originated in a human donor with classical Hodgkin lymphoma. The J gene is TRBJ1-1, the V gene TRBV18; D is possibly TRBD1 (5 bases). CDR3 sequence (DNA): TGTGCCAGCTCAAAGGGACTGAACACTGAAGCTTTCTTT. Translating it yields CASSKGLNTEAFF. Looking up the rest from reference TRBV18 and TRBJ1-1 gives the full variable domain: NAGVMQNPRHLVRRRGQEARLRCSPMKGHSHVYWYRQLPEEGLKFMVYLQKENIIDESGMPKERFSAEFPKEGPSILRIQQVVRGDSAAYFCASSKGLNTEAFFGQGTRLTVV.